The next 24 T cell receptor beta chains were all read from a single sample in a study of blood T cell repertoires in COVID-19. TCRdb keeps only in-frame clones here, not all; method: immunoSEQ multiplex PCR. Among some 220,000 clones listed, approximately 82% were seen once. The sequencing input was peripheral blood. The receptors shown here come from a man aged 50 or older with active or convalescent COVID-19.

The gene calls are TRBV4-3 and TRBJ1-6; TRBD1 aligns across 7 bases. V shed 5 bases and J 5 bases; nucleotides not matched to a gene: 9. The CDR3 totals 16 residues. Germline CDR1 is LGHNA and CDR2 is YSLEER. CDR3: CASSEKTGSDNSPLHF. The DNA of the CDR3 is TGCGCCAGCAGCGAGAAGACAGGGAGCGATAATTCACCCCTCCACTTT.

The CDR3 bases are TGCGCCAGCAGCTTGGCTTCCCGGGAGACCCAGTACTTC. Residues: CASSLASRETQYF. The chain is built from TRBV5-1 and TRBJ2-5; D remains ambiguous. Trimming left V 0 bases short and J 5 bases short, with 8 bases between. CDR1 is SGHRS, CDR2 YFSETQ, per germline. The CDR3 is 13 residues long.

The rearrangement uses TRBV7-3 and TRBJ2-7, with TRBD1 as a possible D gene (5 bases). This CDR3 comprises 13 residues. Germline V gene data show CDR1 as SGHTA and CDR2 as FQGTGA. Trimming left V 2 bases short and J 4 bases short, with 9 bases between. The CDR3 sequence: CASSLGAGYEQYF. In DNA form, the CDR3 reads TGTGCCAGCAGCTTAGGCGCAGGGTACGAGCAGTACTTC.

V and J are TRBV13 and TRBJ2-5; TRBD2 matches at 8 bases. The CDR3 sequence is 18 residues long. In germline, CDR1 is PRHDT, CDR2 FYEKMQ (reference sequence). The junction had 13 bases not matched to a gene; V was cut back by 0 bases and J by 4 bases. The CDR3 nucleotides are TGTGCCAGCAGCTTAGGCCTGTTCGGGAGGGCCAAAGGAGAGACCCAGTACTTC. The encoded protein is CASSLGLFGRAKGETQYF.

The gene calls are TRBV12-3 or TRBV12-4 and TRBJ1-6; TRBD1 might be the D (6 bases). The CDR3 loop spans 13 amino acids. Trimming shortened V by 9 bases and J by 10 bases, and 16 bases separated the two germline ends. CDR3 in amino acids: CASKTGTTSPLHF. DNA of the CDR3: TGTGCCAGTAAAACCGGGACAACCTCACCCCTCCACTTT.

The rearrangement links TRBV18 to TRBJ2-7; the D gene is possibly TRBD1 (5 bases). CDR1 is KGHSH, CDR2 LQKENI, per germline. The CDR3 is made up of 14 amino acids. The V end lost 2 bases, the J end lost 1 base, and 9 bases lay between the germline ends. The CDR3 spells CASSPKQVSYEQYF. For the CDR3, the DNA is TGTGCCAGCTCACCAAAACAGGTATCCTACGAGCAGTACTTC.

For this clone: This sample includes further DNA sequences coding for the same CDR3. The chain recombines TRBV24-1 with TRBJ2-1; TRBD2 might be the D (5 bases). With 7 bases removed from V and 4 bases from J, the gap between germline ends came to 19 bases. This CDR3 contains 16 residues. Germline CDR1 reads KGHDR; CDR2 reads SFDVKD. The CDR3 coding sequence is TGTGCCACCAGCGAATCGGTGGGCCCGGGGTACAATGAGCAGTTCTTC. This translates into CATSESVGPGYNEQFF.

The chain employs TRBV5-1 and TRBJ2-3; 13 bases fit TRBD2. This CDR3 comprises 15 residues. Germline V CDR1 and CDR2: SGHRS, YFSETQ. Losses at the gene ends were 7 bases for V and 3 bases for J; bases not matched to a gene: 5. For the CDR3, the DNA is TGCGCCAGCGGACTAGCGGGGGCCTCGACAGATACGCAGTATTTT. It yields the protein CASGLAGASTDTQYF.

The chain carries TRBV24-1 and TRBJ2-3, with TRBD1 identical over 7 bases. The CDR3 covers 16 residues. Germline V lookup: CDR1 KGHDR, CDR2 SFDVKD. V was clipped by 3 bases and J by 0 bases; unmatched bases: 5. The CDR3 nucleotides read TGTGCCACCAGTGATGGGGGACAGCCTAGCACAGATACGCAGTATTTT. Translating gives CATSDGGQPSTDTQYF.

CDR3 bases: TGTGCCAGCAGCCGTCAGACAGGGCATAACTATGGCTACACCTTC. Translation gives CASSRQTGHNYGYTF. The J gene is TRBJ1-2, the V gene TRBV6-5; 7 nucleotides align to TRBD1. The V and J ends lost 6 bases and 1 base, in that order; junction bases with no gene match: 8. This CDR3 is built from 15 residues. Per germline, CDR1 MNHEY and CDR2 SVGAGI.

The chain combines TRBV5-4 with TRBJ1-2, with D possibly matching TRBD1 (5 bases). The CDR3 totals 14 residues. Trimming left V 3 bases short and J 4 bases short, with 13 bases between. Germline V gene lookup returns CDR1 SGHNT and CDR2 YYREEE (reference sequence). The CDR3 region has the DNA TGTGCCAGCAGCTCTCAGGGAATTCTCTATGGCTACACCTTC. It encodes CASSSQGILYGYTF.

The rearrangement joins TRBV6-2 or TRBV6-3 to TRBJ1-5; D remains ambiguous. The V end lost 2 bases, the J end lost 2 bases, and 10 bases lay between the germline ends. This CDR3 contains 15 residues. The germline V gene encodes CDR1 MNHEY and CDR2 SVGEGT. CDR3 sequence reads: CASSYTRQGNQPQHF. In DNA form, the CDR3 reads TGTGCCAGCAGTTACACTCGTCAGGGCAATCAGCCCCAGCATTTT.

The table lists this clone with a few counts. The CDR3 DNA sequence: TGTGCCAGTAGTGTGGCTAGCGGGTCCTACGAGCAGTACTTC. Translating it yields CASSVASGSYEQYF. The V call is TRBV19, the J call TRBJ2-7; 8 nucleotides align to TRBD2. Trimming at V came to 5 bases and at J to 1 base, leaving 4 bases not matched to a gene. Per the germline V gene, CDR1 is LNHDA and CDR2 is SQIVND (reference sequence). The CDR3 is 14 residues long.

This clone was seen more than once but under ten times. In nucleotides, the CDR3 is TGTGCCAGCAGCCGAGCGGTTTCCTACAATGAGCAGTTCTTC. It is translated as CASSRAVSYNEQFF. The chain is built from TRBV11-2 and TRBJ2-1, with D possibly matching TRBD2 (5 bases). V lost 5 bases, J lost 1 base, and 9 bases lay in between. CDR3 length equals 14 residues. Germline CDR1 is SGHAT and CDR2 is FQNNGV.

This chain links TRBV6-2 or TRBV6-3 with TRBJ2-5, with TRBD1 identical over 11 bases. This CDR3 has 17 residues. V lost 2 bases, J lost 4 bases, and 9 bases stayed unmatched. Germline CDR1 is MNHEY and CDR2 is SVGEGT. In nucleotides, the CDR3 is TGTGCCAGCAGTTACCCCCCGGGACAGGGGGATAGAGAGACCCAGTACTTC. This sequence encodes CASSYPPGQGDRETQYF.

The chain employs TRBV18 and TRBJ1-6, with D maybe TRBD1 (5 bases). The CDR3 loop spans 17 amino acids. Germline values: CDR1 KGHSH, CDR2 LQKENI. The germline V and J ends were trimmed by 3 bases and 0 bases, with 12 bases remaining between them. DNA for the CDR3: TGTGCCAGCTCACCCTTGGGGGGGAGCTCCTATAATTCACCCCTCCACTTT. Protein: CASSPLGGSSYNSPLHF.

The chain combines TRBV28 with TRBJ2-3; 8 nucleotides match TRBD1. CDR1 and CDR2 (germline): MDHEN, SYDVKM. The CDR3 is made up of 13 amino acids. V shed 6 bases and J 5 bases; nucleotides not matched to a gene: 4. The CDR3 region has the DNA TGTGCCAGCAGACGGACAGGGATAGATACGCAGTATTTT. Translating it yields CASRRTGIDTQYF.

This rearrangement joins TRBV12-3 or TRBV12-4 to TRBJ2-7; TRBD1 matches 10 bases. CDR3 length equals 12 residues. The V and J ends lost 10 bases and 7 bases, in that order; junction bases with no gene match: 7. Here the CDR3 DNA reads TGTGCCACCCGACAGGGGGCTCGTGAGCAGTACTTC. Its translation is CATRQGAREQYF.

This clone is a singleton in its sample. CDR3 nucleotide sequence: TGTGCCAGCAGCTTCCTAGCGGGAGGGACCCAGTACTTC. Translated, it gives CASSFLAGGTQYF. The J gene is TRBJ2-5, the V gene TRBV7-9; 11 nucleotides agree with TRBD2. The CDR3 loop spans 13 amino acids. Germline trimming cut 3 bases from V and 7 bases from J; bases unmatched to any gene: 1. The germline V gene encodes CDR1 SEHNR and CDR2 FQNEAQ (reference sequence).

The rearrangement uses TRBV5-6 and TRBJ1-3; D is unclear. V was clipped by 4 bases and J by 2 bases, with 13 bases between them. The CDR3 totals 15 residues. The germline V gene has CDR1 SGHDT and CDR2 YYEEEE. CDR3: CASSRGLDPGNTIYF. The CDR3 nucleotides are TGTGCCAGCAGCCGAGGTTTAGATCCTGGAAACACCATATATTTT. The full variable domain, its missing parts supplied by reference TRBV5-6 and TRBJ1-3, is DAGVTQSPTHLIKTRGQQVTLRCSPKSGHDTVSWYQQALGQGPQFIFQYYEEEERQRGNFPDRFSGHQFPNYSSELNVNALLLGDSALYLCASSRGLDPGNTIYFGEGSWLTVV.

This clone was detected only a few times. This rearrangement joins TRBV2 to TRBJ2-2; D gene ambiguous. This CDR3 region has 14 residues. V lost 6 bases, J lost 2 bases, and 10 bases lay in between. CDR1 is SNHLY, CDR2 FYNNEI, per germline. DNA for the CDR3: TGTGCCAGCAGCCTCACACGTAACACCGGGGAGCTGTTTTTT. Amino acids: CASSLTRNTGELFF.

The V and J genes are TRBV14 and TRBJ2-3, with a possible D match to TRBD1 (5 bases). V was shortened by 4 bases and J by 5 bases, with 13 bases between the two germline ends. Germline V gene sequence: CDR1 SGHDN, CDR2 FVKESK. The CDR3 loop spans 14 amino acids. CDR3 protein: CASSRRQNEDTQYF. The CDR3 nucleotides are TGTGCCAGCAGCCGCCGACAGAATGAAGATACGCAGTATTTT.

The chain carries TRBV5-3 and TRBJ1-1; 9 positions agree with TRBD1. Being an ORF, TRBV5-3 has a function that is uncertain. Germline trimming cut 6 bases from V and 6 bases from J; bases unmatched to any gene: 15. The CDR3 extends over 16 amino acids. The chain's CDR3 is CARMPRATGGSPEAFF. DNA for the CDR3: TGTGCCAGAATGCCCCGTGCGACAGGGGGTTCTCCTGAAGCTTTCTTT.

The chain recombines TRBV28 with TRBJ1-5; D gene ambiguous. Germline values: CDR1 MDHEN, CDR2 SYDVKM. Trimming took off 3 bases at V and 4 bases at J, with 13 bases between the two ends. This CDR3 spans 15 amino acids. Here the CDR3 DNA reads TGTGCCAGCAGTTTTGCGGGAGAAGAGAATCAGCCCCAGCATTTT. This codes for CASSFAGEENQPQHF.